This paragraph reports one TCR beta chain. These data are taken from a study of T cell changes during pregnancy in multiple sclerosis. The data were produced by immunoSEQ multiplex PCR, yet TCRdb's version contains in-frame clones alone and is incomplete. The table records around 39,000 clones, roughly 88% of them present only once. From germline, CDR1 is SGDLS and CDR2 YYNGEE. V was shortened by 0 bases and J by 7 bases, with 19 bases between the two germline ends. There are 16 residues in the CDR3. This TCR was recovered from a female donor with multiple sclerosis, enrolled in a pregnancy study. The chain links TRBV9 to TRBJ1-1; D may be TRBD1 (6 bases). The specimen was CD4+ T cells from peripheral blood mononuclear cells, collected before pregnancy. The CDR3 region is CASSVDYRVSGGEAFF. The CDR3 DNA sequence: TGTGCCAGCAGCGTAGATTACAGGGTGTCGGGCGGTGAAGCTTTCTTT.